This T cell receptor beta chain was sequenced for a study of T cells after yellow fever vaccination. About the study: The authors prepared low-cell-number fractions using SMART-Seq v4 Ultra Low Input. Study results and limitations: Most clones from primary vaccination were detected again post-booster (around 95% CD4, roughly 90% CD8). The secondary T-cell response peaked on day 5, not day 15, but was weaker.

On this clonotype: Its specificity is unknown.

TCRdb independently ran MiXCR on the 5' RACE reads; one entry per CDR3 protein. The data show about 220,000 distinct CDR3 sequences, 3.2% seen once. V was cut by 3 bases and J by 6 bases, with 11 bases left in between. The CDR3 loop spans 13 amino acids. The sample here was CD4+ T cells sorted from PBMCs, taken 10 days after the yellow fever booster vaccination. This sequence joins TRBV12-3 or TRBV12-4 and TRBJ1-1; a weak D match, TRBD1 (6 bases). The TCR was taken from a man younger than 35 who received the YFV17D yellow fever vaccine. The CDR3 spells CASSLIRGAEAFF. CDR3 nucleotide sequence: TGTGCCAGCAGTTTGATCAGGGGAGCTGAAGCTTTCTTT.